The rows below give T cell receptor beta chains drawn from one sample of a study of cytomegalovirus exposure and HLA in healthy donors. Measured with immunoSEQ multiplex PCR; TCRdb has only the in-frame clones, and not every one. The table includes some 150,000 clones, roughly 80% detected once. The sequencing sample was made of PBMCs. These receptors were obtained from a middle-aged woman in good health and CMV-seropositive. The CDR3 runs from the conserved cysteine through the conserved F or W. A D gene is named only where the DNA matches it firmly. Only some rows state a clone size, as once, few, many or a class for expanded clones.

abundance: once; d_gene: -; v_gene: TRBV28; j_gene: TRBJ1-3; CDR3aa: CASSPFPGGPTSGNTIYF; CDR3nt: TGTGCCAGCAGTCCCTTTCCCGGGGGTCCCACCTCTGGAAACACCATATATTTT
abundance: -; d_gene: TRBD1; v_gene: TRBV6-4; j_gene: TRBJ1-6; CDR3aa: CASSQQGDHNSPLHF; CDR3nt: TGTGCCAGCAGTCAACAGGGGGATCATAATTCACCCCTCCACTTT
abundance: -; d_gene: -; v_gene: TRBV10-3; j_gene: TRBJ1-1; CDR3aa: CAITPTGNTEAFF; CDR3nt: TGTGCCATCACCCCGACAGGGAACACTGAAGCTTTCTTT
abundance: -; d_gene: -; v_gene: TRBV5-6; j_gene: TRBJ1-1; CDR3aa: CASSLPVLAAEAFF; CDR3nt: TGTGCCAGCAGCCTTCCAGTCCTCGCAGCTGAAGCTTTCTTT
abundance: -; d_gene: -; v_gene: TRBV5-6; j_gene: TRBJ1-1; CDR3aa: CASSLEENTEAFF; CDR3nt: TGTGCCAGCAGCCTCGAGGAGAACACTGAAGCTTTCTTT
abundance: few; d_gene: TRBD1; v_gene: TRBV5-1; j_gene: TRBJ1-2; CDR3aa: CASSLFETGKYGYTF; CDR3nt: TGCGCCAGCAGCTTGTTCGAGACAGGGAAATATGGCTACACCTTC
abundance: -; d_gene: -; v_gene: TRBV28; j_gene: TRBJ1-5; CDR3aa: CASSYLTAGYQPQHF; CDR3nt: TGTGCCAGCAGTTATTTGACAGCTGGGTATCAGCCCCAGCATTTT
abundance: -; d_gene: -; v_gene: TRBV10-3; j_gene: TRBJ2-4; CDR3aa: CAISEGQEASNIQYF; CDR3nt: TGTGCCATCAGTGAGGGGCAGGAAGCCTCCAACATTCAGTACTTC
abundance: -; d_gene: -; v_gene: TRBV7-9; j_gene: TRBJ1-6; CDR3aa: CASSAAGILNSPLHF; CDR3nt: TGTGCCAGCAGCGCCGCCGGGATTCTTAATTCACCCCTCCACTTT
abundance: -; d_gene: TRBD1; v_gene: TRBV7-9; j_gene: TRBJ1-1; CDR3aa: CASSLQAHRGTEAFF; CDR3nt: TGTGCCAGCAGCTTACAAGCTCACAGGGGAACTGAAGCTTTCTTT
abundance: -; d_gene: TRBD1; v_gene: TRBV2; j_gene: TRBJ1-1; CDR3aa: CASSGQVNTEAFF; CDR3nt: TGTGCCAGCAGCGGACAGGTGAACACTGAAGCTTTCTTT
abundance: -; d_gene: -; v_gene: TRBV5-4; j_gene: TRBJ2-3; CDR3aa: CASRTTYHTDTQYF; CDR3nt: TGTGCCAGCAGAACAACGTATCACACAGATACGCAGTATTTT
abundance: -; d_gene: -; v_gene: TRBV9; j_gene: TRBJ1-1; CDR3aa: CASSVAGFGEAFF; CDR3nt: TGTGCCAGCAGCGTCGCAGGGTTCGGAGAAGCTTTCTTT
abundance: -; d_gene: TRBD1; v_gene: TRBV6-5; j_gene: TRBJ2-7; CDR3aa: CASSYPGQSSYEQYF; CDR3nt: TGTGCCAGCAGTTACCCGGGACAGTCCTCCTACGAGCAGTACTTC
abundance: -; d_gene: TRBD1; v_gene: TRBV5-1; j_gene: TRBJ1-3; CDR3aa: CASSLALGQGAGRSGNTIYF; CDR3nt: TGCGCCAGCAGCTTGGCCTTAGGCCAGGGGGCCGGACGCTCTGGAAACACCATATATTTT
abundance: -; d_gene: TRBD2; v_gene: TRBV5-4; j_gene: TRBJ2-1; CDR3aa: CASSLTSGTYNEQFF; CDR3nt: TGTGCCAGCAGTCTTACTAGCGGAACATACAATGAGCAGTTCTTC
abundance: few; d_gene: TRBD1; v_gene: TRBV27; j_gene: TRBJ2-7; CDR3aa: CASPLRTGISYEQYF; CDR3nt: TGTGCCAGCCCCCTTCGGACAGGGATTTCCTACGAGCAGTACTTC
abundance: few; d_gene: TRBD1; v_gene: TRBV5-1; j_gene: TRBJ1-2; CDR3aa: CASSAGDRDYGYTF; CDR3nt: TGCGCCAGCAGCGCCGGGGACAGGGACTATGGCTACACCTTC
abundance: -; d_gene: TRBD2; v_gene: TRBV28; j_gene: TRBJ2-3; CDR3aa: CASSLMASGYTDTQYF; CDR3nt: TGTGCCAGCAGTTTAATGGCTAGCGGGTACACAGATACGCAGTATTTT
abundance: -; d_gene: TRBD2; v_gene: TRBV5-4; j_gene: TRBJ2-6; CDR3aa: CASSSAREASGANVLTF; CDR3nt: TGTGCCAGCAGCTCAGCTCGGGAGGCTTCTGGGGCCAACGTCCTGACTTTC
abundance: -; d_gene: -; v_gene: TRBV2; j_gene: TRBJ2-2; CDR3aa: CASSERGQGGELFF; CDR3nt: TGTGCCAGCAGTGAGCGGGGGCAGGGCGGGGAGCTGTTTTTT
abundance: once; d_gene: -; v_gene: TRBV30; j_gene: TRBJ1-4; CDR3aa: CACDRRRTNEKLFF; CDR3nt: TGTGCCTGTGACAGACGGCGAACTAATGAAAAACTGTTTTTT
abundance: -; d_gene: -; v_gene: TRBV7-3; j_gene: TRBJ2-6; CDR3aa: CASSSTGTGANVLTF; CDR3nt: TGTGCCAGCAGCAGTACAGGGACTGGGGCCAACGTCCTGACTTTC
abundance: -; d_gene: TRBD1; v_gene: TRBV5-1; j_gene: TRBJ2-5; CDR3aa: CASSLVPDRGQETQYF; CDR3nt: TGCGCCAGCAGCTTGGTACCGGACAGGGGGCAAGAGACCCAGTACTTC